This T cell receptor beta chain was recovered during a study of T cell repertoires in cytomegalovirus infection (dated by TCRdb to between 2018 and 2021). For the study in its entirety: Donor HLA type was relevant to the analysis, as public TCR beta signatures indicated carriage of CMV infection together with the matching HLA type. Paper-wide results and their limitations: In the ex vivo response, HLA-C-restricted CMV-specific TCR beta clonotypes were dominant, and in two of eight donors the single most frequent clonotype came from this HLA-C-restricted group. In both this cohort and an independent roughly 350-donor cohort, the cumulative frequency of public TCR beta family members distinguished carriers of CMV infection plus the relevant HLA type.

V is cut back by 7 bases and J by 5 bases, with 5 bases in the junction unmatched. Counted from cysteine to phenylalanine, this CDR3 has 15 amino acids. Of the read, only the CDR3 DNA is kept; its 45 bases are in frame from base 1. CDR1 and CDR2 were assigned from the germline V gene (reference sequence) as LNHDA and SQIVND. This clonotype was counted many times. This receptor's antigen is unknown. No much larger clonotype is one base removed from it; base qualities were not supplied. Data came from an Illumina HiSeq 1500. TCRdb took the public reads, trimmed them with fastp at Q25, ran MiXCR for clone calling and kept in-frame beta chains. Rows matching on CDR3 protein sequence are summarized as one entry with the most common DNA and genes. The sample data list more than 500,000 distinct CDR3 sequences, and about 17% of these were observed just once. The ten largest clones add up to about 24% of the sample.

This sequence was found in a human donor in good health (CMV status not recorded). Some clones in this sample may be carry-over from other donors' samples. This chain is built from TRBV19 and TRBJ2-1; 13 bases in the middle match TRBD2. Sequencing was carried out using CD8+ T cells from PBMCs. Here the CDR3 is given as CASTLGLAGDNEQFF. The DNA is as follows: TGTGCCAGTACTTTAGGACTAGCGGGAGACAATGAGCAGTTCTTC.